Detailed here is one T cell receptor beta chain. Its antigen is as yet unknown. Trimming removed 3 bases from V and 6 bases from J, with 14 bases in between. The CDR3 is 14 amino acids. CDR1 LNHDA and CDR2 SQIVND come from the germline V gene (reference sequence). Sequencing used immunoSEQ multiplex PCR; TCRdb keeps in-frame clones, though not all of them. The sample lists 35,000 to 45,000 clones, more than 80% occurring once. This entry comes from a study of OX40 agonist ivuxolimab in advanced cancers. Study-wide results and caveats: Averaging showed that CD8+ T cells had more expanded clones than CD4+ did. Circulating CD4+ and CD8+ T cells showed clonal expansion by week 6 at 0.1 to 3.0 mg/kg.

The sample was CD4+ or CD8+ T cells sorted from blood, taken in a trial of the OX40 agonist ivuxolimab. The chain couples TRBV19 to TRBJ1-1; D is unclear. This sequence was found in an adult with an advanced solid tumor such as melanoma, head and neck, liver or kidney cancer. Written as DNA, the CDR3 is TGTGCCAGTAGTATGTCAGTTGTGGTTCCTGAAGCTTTCTTT. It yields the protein CASSMSVVVPEAFF.